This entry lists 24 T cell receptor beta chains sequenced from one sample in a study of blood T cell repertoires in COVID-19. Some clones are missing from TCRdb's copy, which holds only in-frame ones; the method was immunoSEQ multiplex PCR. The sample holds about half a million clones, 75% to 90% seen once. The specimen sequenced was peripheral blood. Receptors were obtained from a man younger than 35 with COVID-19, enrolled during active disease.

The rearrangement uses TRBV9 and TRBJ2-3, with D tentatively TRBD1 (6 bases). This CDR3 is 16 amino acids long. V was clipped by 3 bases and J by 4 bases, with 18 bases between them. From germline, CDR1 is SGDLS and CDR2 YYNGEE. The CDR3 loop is CASSESQGMRADTQYF. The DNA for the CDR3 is TGTGCCAGCAGCGAGAGTCAGGGGATGAGGGCAGATACGCAGTATTTT.

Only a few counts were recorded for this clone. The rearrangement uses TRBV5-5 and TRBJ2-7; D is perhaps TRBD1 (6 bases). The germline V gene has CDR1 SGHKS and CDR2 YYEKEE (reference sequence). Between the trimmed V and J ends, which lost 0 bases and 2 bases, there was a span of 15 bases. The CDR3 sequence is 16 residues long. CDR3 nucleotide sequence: TGTGCCAGCAGCTTGGTCGTGTTGACAGGAGCCTACGAGCAGTACTTC. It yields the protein CASSLVVLTGAYEQYF.

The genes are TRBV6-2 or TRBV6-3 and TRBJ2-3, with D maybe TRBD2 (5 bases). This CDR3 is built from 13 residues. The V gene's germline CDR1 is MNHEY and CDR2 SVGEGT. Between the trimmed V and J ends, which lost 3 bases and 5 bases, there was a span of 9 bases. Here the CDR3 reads CASSYSGIDTQYF. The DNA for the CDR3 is TGTGCCAGCAGTTATTCGGGGATAGATACGCAGTATTTT.

CDR3 nucleotides: TGCGCCAGCAGCCCCGGGTTAAAAAACATTCAGTACTTC. Protein sequence: CASSPGLKNIQYF. The V and J genes are TRBV5-1 and TRBJ2-4; D not resolved. CDR3 size: 13 residues. Trimming took 4 bases from V and 4 from J, leaving 9 bases between them. CDR1 is SGHRS and CDR2 is YFSETQ in the germline V gene.

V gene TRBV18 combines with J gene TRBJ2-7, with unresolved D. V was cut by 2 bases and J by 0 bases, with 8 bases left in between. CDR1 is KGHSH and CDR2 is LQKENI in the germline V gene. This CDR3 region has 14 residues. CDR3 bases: TGTGCCAGCTCACCAGCAGGTAGCTCCTACGAGCAGTACTTC. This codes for CASSPAGSSYEQYF.

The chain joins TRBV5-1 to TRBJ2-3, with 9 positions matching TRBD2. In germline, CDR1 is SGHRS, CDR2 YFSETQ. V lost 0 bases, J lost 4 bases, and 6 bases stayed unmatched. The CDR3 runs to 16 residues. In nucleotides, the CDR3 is TGCGCCAGCAGCTTGGCTCCTAGCGGGGCCTCAGATACGCAGTATTTT. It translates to CASSLAPSGASDTQYF.

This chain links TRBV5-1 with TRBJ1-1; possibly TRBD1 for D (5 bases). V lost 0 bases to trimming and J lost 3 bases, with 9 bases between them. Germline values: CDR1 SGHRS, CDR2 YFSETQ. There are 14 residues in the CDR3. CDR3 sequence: CASSLDGGDTEAFF. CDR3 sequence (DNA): TGCGCCAGCAGCTTGGACGGGGGGGACACTGAAGCTTTCTTT.

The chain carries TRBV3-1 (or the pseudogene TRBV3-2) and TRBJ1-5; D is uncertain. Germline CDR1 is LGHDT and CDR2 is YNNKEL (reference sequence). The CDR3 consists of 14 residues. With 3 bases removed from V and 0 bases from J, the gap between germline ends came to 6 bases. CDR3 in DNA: TGTGCCAGCAGCCATACTAATAGCAATCAGCCCCAGCATTTT. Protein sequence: CASSHTNSNQPQHF.

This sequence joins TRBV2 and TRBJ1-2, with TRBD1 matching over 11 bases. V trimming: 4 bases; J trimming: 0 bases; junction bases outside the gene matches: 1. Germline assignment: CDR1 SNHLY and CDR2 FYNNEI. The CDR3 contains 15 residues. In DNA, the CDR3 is TGTGCCAGCAGTGGGACAGGGGGCCCTAACTATGGCTACACCTTC. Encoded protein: CASSGTGGPNYGYTF.

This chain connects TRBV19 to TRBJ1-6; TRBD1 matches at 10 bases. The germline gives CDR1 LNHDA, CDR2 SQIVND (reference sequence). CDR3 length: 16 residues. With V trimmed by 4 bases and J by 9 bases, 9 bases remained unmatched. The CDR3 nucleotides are TGTGCCAGTAGTACACCAGGGACAGGGGCCAGTTCACCCCTCCACTTT. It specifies CASSTPGTGASSPLHF.

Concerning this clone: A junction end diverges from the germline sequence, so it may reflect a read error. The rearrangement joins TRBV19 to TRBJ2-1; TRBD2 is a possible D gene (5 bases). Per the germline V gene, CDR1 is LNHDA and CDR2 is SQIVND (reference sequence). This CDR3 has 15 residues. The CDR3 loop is CASSLDRTSYNEQFF. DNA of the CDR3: TGTGCCAGTAGTCTAGATAGGACTTCCTACAATGAGCAGTTCTTC.

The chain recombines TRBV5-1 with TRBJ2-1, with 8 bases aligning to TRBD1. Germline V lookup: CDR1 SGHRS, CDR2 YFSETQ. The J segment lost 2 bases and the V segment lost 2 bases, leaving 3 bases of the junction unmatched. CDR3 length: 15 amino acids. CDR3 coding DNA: TGCGCCAGCAGCTTTTCGGGACAGGCCTACAATGAGCAGTTCTTC. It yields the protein CASSFSGQAYNEQFF. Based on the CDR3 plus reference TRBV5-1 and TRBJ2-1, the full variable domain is KAGVTQTPRYLIKTRGQQVTLSCSPISGHRSVSWYQQTPGQGLQFLFEYFSETQRNKGNFPGRFSGRQFSNSRSEMNVSTLELGDSALYLCASSFSGQAYNEQFFGPGTRLTVL.

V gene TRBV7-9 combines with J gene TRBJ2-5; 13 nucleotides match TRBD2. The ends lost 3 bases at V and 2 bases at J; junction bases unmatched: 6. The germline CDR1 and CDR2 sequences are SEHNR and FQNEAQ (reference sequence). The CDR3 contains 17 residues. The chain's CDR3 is CASSFYVTSGGQETQYF. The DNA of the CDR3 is TGTGCCAGCAGCTTTTACGTGACTAGCGGGGGGCAAGAGACCCAGTACTTC.

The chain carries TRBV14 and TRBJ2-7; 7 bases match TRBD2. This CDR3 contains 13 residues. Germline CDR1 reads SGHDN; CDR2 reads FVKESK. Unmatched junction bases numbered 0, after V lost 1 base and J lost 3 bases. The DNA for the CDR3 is TGTGCCAGCAGCCAAGGGGACTACTACGAGCAGTACTTC. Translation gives CASSQGDYYEQYF.

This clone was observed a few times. The CDR3: CASSSTGHNEKLFF. The CDR3 DNA reads as TGTGCCAGCAGTTCAACAGGACACAATGAAAAACTGTTTTTT. This chain connects TRBV27 to TRBJ1-4; D possibly corresponds to TRBD1 (5 bases). The CDR3 totals 14 residues. With 4 bases removed from V and 5 bases from J, the gap between germline ends came to 11 bases. The V gene's germline CDR1 is MNHEY and CDR2 SMNVEV (reference sequence).

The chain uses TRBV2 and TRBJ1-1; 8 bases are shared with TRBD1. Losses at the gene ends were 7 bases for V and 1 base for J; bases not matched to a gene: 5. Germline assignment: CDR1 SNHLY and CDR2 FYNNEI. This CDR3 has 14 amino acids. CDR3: CASNTGGRNTEAFF. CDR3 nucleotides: TGTGCCAGCAACACAGGGGGACGGAACACTGAAGCTTTCTTT.

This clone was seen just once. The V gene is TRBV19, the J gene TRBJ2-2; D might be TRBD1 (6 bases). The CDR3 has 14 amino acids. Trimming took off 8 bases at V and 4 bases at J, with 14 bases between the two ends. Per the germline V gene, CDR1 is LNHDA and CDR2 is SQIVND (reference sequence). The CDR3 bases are TGTGCCAGTTGGGCAGGGGCGAGCACCGGGGAGCTGTTTTTT. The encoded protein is CASWAGASTGELFF.

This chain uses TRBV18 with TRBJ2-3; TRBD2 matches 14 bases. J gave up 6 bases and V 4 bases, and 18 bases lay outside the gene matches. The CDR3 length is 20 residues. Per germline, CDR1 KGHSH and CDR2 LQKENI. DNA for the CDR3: TGTGCCAGCTCACTTAAAACCCCCGGGACTAGCGGGAGAGAGGTCGATACGCAGTATTTT. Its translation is CASSLKTPGTSGREVDTQYF.

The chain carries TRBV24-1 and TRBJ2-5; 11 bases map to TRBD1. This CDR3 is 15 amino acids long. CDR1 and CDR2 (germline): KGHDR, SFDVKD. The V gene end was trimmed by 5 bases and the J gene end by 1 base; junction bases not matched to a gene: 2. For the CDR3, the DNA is TGTGCCACCAGTGTCGGGACAGGGGGCCAAGAGACCCAGTACTTC. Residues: CATSVGTGGQETQYF.

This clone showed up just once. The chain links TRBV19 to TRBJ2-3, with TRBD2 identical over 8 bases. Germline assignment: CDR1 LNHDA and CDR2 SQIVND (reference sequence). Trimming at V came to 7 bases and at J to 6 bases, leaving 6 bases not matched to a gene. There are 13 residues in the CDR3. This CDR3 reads CASTSGGRDTQYF. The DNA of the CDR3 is TGTGCCAGTACGAGCGGGGGACGGGATACGCAGTATTTT.

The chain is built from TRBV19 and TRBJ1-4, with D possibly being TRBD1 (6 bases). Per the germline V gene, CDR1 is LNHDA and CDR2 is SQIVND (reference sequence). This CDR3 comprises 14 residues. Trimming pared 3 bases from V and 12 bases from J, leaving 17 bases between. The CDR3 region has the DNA TGTGCCAGTAGTATGGGGGCCTTAGTCGGGGAACTGTTTTTT. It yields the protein CASSMGALVGELFF. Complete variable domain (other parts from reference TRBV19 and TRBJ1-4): DGGITQSPKYLFRKEGQNVTLSCEQNLNHDAMYWYRQDPGQGLRLIYYSQIVNDFQKGDIAEGYSVSREKKESFPLTVTSAQKNPTAFYLCASSMGALVGELFFGSGTQLSVL.

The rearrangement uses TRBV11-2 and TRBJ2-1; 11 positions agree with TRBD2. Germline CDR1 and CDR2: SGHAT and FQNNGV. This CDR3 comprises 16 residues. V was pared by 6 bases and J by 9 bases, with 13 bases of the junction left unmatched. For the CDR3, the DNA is TGTGCCAGCAGGGCACTAGCGGGAGATATTAGTGGTGAGCAGTTCTTC. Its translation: CASRALAGDISGEQFF.

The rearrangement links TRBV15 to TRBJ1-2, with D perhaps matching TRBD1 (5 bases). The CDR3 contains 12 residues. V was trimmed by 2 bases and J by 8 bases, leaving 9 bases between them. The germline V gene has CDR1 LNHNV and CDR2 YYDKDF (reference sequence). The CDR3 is CATSRQGYGYTF. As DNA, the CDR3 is TGTGCCACCAGCAGACAGGGTTACGGCTACACCTTC.

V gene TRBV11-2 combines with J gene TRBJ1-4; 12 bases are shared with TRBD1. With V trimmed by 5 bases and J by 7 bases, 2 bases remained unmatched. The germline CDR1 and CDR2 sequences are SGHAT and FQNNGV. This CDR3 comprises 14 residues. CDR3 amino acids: CASSRDRGPEKLFF. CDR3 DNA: TGTGCCAGCAGCCGGGACAGGGGGCCTGAAAAACTGTTTTTT.